What follows is one T cell receptor (beta chain) and its context. Antigen: not known. This specimen comes from a study of T cells in Graves' hyperthyroidism and ophthalmopathy. Overall study findings and caveats: By a 13 V-J model, ophthalmopathy was set apart from stable hyperthyroidism.

Authors of the study amplified TCR beta CDR3 regions from RNA transcripts. The TCR CDR3 first-round RT-PCR relied on the HTBI primer set. TCRdb called the multiplex PCR reads again in MiXCR, with one record for every CDR3 protein. This sample carries approximately 400,000 distinct CDR3 sequences, 15% to 18% of them seen once, and the ten largest clones take approximately 14%. Germline V gene sequence: CDR1 DFQATT, CDR2 SNEGSKA (reference sequence). J gave up 5 bases and V 5 bases, and 16 bases lay outside the gene matches. CDR3 length equals 16 residues. The chain couples TRBV20-1 to TRBJ2-7; 9 bases match TRBD2. Sequenced sample: blood. This sequence was found in a woman between 18 and 29 years old with Graves' hyperthyroidism. The CDR3 protein is CSAPQKPGLAGHEQYF. CDR3 bases: TGCAGTGCTCCCCAAAAGCCGGGACTAGCCGGGCACGAGCAGTACTTC.